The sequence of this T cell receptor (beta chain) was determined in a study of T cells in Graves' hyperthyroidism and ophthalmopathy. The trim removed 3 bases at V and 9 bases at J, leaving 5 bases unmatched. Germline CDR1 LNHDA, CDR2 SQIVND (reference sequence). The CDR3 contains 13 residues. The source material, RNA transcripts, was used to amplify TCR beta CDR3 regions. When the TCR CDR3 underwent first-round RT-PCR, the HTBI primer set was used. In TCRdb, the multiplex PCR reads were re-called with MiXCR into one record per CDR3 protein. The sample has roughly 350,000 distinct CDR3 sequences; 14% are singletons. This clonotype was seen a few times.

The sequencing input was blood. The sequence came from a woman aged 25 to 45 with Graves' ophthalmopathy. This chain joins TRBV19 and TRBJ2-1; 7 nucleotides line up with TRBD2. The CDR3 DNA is TGTGCCAGTAGTATCCTCCCGGGGGGTGAGCAGTTCTTC. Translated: CASSILPGGEQFF.